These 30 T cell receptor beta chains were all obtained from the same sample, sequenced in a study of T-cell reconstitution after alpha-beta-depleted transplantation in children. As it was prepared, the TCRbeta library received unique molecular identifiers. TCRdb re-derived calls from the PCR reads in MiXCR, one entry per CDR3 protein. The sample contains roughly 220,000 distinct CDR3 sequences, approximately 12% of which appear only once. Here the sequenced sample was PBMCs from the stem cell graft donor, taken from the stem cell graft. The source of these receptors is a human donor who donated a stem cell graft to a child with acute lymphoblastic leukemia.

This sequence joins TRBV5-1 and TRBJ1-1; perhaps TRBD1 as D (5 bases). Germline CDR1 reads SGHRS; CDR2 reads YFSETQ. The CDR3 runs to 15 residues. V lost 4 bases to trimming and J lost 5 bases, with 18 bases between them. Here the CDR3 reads CASSAGGGRGTEAFF. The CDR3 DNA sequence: TGCGCCAGCAGCGCGGGGGGAGGCCGGGGGACTGAAGCTTTCTTT. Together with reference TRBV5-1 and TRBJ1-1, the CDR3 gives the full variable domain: KAGVTQTPRYLIKTRGQQVTLSCSPISGHRSVSWYQQTPGQGLQFLFEYFSETQRNKGNFPGRFSGRQFSNSRSEMNVSTLELGDSALYLCASSAGGGRGTEAFFGQGTRLTVV.

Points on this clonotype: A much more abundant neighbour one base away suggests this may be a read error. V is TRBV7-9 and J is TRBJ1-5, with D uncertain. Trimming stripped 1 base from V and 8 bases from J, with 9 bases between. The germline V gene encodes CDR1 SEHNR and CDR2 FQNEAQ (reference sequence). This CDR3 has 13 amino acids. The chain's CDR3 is CASSLEWDEPQHF. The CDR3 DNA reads TGTGCCAGCAGCTTAGAGTGGGATGAGCCCCAGCATTTT.

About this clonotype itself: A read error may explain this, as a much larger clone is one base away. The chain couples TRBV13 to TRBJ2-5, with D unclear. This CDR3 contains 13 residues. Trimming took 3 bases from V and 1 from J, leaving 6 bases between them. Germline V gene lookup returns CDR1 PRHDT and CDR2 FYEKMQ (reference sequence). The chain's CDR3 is CASSFNSQETQYF. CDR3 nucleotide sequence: TGTGCCAGCAGCTTCAACAGCCAAGAGACCCAGTACTTC.

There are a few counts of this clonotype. The CDR3 sequence is CSLPLYGYTF. CDR3 DNA sequence: TGCAGTTTACCTCTCTATGGCTACACCTTC. The rearrangement joins TRBV20-1 to TRBJ1-2; D is uncertain. The CDR3 length is 10 residues. V shed 8 bases and J shed 4 bases, with 8 bases lying between them. CDR1 is DFQATT, CDR2 SNEGSKA, per germline (reference sequence).

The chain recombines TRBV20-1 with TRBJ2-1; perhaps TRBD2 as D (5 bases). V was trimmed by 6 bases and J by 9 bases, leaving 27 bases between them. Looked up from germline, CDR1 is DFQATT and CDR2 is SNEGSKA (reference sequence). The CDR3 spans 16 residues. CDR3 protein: CSATRPSPLGIIEQFF. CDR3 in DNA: TGCAGTGCCACTAGACCGTCCCCTTTGGGTATAATTGAGCAGTTCTTC.

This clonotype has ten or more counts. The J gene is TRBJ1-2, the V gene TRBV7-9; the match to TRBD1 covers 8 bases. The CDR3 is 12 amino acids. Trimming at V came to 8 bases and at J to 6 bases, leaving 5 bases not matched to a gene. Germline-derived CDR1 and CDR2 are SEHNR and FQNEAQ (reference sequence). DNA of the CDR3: TGTGCCAGCTTGAACAGGGGGAATGGCTACACCTTC. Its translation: CASLNRGNGYTF.

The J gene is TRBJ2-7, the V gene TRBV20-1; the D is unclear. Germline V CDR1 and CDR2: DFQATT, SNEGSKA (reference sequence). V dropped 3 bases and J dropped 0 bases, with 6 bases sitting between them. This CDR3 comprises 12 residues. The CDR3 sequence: CSASSRSYEQYF. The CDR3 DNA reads TGCAGTGCTAGTTCACGCTCCTACGAGCAGTACTTC.

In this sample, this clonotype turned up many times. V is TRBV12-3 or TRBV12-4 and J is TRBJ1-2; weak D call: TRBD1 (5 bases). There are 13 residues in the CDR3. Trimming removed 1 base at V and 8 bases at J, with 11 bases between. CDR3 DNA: TGTGCCAGCAGTTTAGTGCGGACACACGGCTACACCTTC. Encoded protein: CASSLVRTHGYTF.

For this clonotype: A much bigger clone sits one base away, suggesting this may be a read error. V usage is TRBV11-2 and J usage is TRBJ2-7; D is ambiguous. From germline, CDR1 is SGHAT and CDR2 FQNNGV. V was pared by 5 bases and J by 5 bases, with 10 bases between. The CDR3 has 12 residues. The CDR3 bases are TGTGCCAGCAGCGGTCCTGGAAACGAGCAGTACTTC. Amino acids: CASSGPGNEQYF.

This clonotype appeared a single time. As DNA, the CDR3 is TGTGCCAGCAGTTACGGAGATAAAGAGACCCAGTACTTC. Translation gives CASSYGDKETQYF. The chain employs TRBV6-6 and TRBJ2-5; D remains unclear. V was trimmed by 2 bases and J by 3 bases, leaving 7 bases between them. The CDR3 covers 13 residues. Germline assignment: CDR1 MNHNY and CDR2 SVGAGI (reference sequence).

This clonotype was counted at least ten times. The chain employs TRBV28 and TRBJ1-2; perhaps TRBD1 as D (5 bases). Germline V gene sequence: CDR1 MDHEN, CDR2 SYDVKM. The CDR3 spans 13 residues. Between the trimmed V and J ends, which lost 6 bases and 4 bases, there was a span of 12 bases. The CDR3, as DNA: TGTGCCAGCAGAACCGGGGCCAGCTATGGCTACACCTTC. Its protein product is CASRTGASYGYTF.

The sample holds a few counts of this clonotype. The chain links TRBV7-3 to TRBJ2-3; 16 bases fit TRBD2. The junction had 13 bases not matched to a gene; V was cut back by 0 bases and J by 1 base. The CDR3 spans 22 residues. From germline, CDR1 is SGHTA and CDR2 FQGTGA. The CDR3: CASSLTGLAGGPRYPGTDTQYF. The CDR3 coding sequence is TGTGCCAGCAGCTTAACGGGACTAGCGGGAGGGCCTCGTTACCCCGGCACAGATACGCAGTATTTT.

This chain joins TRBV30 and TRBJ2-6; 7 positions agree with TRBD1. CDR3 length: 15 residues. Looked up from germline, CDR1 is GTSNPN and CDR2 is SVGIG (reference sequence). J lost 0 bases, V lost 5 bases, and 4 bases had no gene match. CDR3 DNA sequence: TGTGCCTGGGGACAGGAGAACTCTGGGGCCAACGTCCTGACTTTC. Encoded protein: CAWGQENSGANVLTF.

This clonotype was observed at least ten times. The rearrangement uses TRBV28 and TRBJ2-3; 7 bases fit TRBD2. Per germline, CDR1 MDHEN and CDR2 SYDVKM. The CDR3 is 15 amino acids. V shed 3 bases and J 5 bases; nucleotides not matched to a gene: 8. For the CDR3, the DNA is TGTGCCAGCAGTTTCTGGCGGGAGACTGGAGATACGCAGTATTTT. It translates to CASSFWRETGDTQYF. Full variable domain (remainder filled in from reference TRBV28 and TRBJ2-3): DVKVTQSSRYLVKRTGEKVFLECVQDMDHENMFWYRQDPGLGLRLIYFSYDVKMKEKGDIPEGYSVSREKKERFSLILESASTNQTSMYLCASSFWRETGDTQYFGPGTRLTVL.

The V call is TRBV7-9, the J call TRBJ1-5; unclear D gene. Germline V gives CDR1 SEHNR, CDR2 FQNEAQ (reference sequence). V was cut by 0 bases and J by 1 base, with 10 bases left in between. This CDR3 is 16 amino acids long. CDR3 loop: CASSLAVGMSNQPQHF. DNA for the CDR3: TGTGCCAGCAGCTTAGCTGTGGGGATGAGCAATCAGCCCCAGCATTTT.

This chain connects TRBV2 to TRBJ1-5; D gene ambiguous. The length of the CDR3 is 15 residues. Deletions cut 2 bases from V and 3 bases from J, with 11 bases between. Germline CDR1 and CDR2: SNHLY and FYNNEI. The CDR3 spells CASSELAAVNQPQHF. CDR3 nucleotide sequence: TGTGCCAGCAGTGAATTGGCAGCAGTCAATCAGCCCCAGCATTTT.

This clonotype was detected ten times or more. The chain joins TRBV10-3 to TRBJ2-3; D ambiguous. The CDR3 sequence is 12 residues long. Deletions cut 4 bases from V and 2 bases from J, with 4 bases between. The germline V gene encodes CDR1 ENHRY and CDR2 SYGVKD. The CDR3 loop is CAISVDTDTQYF. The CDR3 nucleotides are TGTGCCATCAGTGTTGACACAGATACGCAGTATTTT.

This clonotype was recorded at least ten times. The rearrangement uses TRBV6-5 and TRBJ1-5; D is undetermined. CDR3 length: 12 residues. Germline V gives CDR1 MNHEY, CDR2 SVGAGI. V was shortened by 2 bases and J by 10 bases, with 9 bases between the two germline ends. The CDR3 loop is CASSYHRGPQHF. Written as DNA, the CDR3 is TGTGCCAGCAGTTACCATCGCGGACCCCAGCATTTT.

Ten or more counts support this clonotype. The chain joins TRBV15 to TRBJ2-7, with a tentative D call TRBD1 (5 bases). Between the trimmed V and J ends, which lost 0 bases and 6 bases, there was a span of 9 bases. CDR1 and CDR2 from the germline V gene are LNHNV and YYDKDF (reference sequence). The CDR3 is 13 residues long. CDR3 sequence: CATSRDVQGEQYF. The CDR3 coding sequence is TGTGCCACCAGCAGAGATGTTCAGGGCGAGCAGTACTTC.

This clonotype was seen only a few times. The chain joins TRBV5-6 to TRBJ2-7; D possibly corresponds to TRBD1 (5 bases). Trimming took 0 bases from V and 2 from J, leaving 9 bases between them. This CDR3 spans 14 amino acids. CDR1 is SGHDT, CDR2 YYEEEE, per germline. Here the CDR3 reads CASSLGGYAYEQYF. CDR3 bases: TGTGCCAGCAGCTTGGGGGGCTACGCCTACGAGCAGTACTTC.

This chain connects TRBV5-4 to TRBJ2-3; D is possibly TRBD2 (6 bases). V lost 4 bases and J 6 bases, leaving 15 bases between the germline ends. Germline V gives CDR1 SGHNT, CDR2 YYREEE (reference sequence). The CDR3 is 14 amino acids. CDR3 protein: CASSRDWAGDTQYF. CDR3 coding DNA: TGTGCCAGCAGCAGGGACTGGGCAGGGGATACGCAGTATTTT.

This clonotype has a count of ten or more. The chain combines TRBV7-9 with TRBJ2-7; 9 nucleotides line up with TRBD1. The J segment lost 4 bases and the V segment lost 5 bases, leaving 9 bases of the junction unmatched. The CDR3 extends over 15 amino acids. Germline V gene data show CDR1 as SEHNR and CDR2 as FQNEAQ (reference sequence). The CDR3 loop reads CASSPGQGQVYEQYF. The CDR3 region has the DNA TGTGCCAGCAGCCCAGGACAGGGGCAGGTGTACGAGCAGTACTTC.

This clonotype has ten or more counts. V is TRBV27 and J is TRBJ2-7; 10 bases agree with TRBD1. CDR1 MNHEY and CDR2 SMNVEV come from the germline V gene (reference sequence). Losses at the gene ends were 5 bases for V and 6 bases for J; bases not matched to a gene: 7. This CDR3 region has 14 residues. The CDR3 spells CASSPGTGVGEQYF. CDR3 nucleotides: TGTGCCAGCAGTCCCGGGACAGGGGTTGGCGAGCAGTACTTC.

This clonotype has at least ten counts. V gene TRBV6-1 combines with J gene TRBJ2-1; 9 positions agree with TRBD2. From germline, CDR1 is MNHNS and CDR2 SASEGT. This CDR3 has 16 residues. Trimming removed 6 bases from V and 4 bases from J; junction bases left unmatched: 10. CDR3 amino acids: CASSFTGTSSYNEQFF. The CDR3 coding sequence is TGTGCCAGCAGCTTTACCGGGACTAGCTCTTACAATGAGCAGTTCTTC.

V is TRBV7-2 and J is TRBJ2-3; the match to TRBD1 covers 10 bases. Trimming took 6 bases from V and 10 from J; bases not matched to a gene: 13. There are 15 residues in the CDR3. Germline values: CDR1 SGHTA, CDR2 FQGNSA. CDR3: CASRRTGGGGWAQYF. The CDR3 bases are TGTGCCAGCAGACGGACAGGGGGAGGAGGTTGGGCGCAGTATTTT.

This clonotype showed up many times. The CDR3 region is CASSQGLLATYEQYF. CDR3 nucleotides: TGCGCCAGCAGCCAAGGTCTATTAGCCACCTACGAGCAGTACTTC. The genes are TRBV4-3 and TRBJ2-7, with D hard to call. V was pared by 1 base and J by 2 bases, with 12 bases between. Germline V gene data show CDR1 as LGHNA and CDR2 as YSLEER. This CDR3 spans 15 amino acids.

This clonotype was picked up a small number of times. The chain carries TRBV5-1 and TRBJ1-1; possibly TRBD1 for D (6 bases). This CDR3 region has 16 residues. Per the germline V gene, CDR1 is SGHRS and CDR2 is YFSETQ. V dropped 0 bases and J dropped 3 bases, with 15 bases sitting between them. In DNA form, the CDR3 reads TGCGCCAGCAGCTTGGGCGTCACAGGGAGGGACACTGAAGCTTTCTTT. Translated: CASSLGVTGRDTEAFF.

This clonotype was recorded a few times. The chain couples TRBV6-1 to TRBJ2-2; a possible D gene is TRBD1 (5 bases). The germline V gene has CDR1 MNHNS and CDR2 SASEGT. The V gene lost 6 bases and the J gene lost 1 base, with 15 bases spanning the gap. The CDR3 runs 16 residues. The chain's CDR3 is CASSETDSLNTGELFF. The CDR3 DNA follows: TGTGCCAGCAGCGAGACAGATTCACTGAACACCGGGGAGCTGTTTTTT.

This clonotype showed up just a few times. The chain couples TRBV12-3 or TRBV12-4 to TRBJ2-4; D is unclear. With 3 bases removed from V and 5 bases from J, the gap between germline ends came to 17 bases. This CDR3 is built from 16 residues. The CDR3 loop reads CASSLRPSSLENIQYF. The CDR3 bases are TGTGCCAGCAGTTTGAGGCCGTCAAGCCTTGAAAACATTCAGTACTTC.

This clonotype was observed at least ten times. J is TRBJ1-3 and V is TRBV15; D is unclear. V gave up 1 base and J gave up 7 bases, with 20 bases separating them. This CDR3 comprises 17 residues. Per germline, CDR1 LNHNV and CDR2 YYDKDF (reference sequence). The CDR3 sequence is CATSRGSWTSGGNTIYF. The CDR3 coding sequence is TGTGCCACCAGCAGAGGGTCTTGGACCTCCGGAGGGAACACCATATATTTT.